This TCR beta chain comes out of a study of CD8 T cells in Susac syndrome. The junction had 11 bases not matched to a gene; V was cut back by 5 bases and J by 4 bases. This CDR3 has 16 residues. Germline V gene sequence: CDR1 MNHNS, CDR2 SASEGT. With random hexamers, about 0.5 to 1 ug RNA was reverse transcribed. One entry per CDR3 protein, called by TCRdb with MiXCR from the immunoSEQ multiplex PCR reads. The sample has approximately 270,000 distinct CDR3 sequences, roughly 95% seen once; the top ten hold approximately 0.07%. Sequencing used CD4+ T cells from PBMCs. The receptor was derived from a human donor with multiple sclerosis. The chain combines TRBV6-1 with TRBJ2-3; 8 bases align to TRBD2. Here the CDR3 reads CASSRGSGGLADTQYF. The CDR3 DNA reads TGTGCCAGCAGTAGGGGGTCGGGGGGGCTCGCAGATACGCAGTATTTT.